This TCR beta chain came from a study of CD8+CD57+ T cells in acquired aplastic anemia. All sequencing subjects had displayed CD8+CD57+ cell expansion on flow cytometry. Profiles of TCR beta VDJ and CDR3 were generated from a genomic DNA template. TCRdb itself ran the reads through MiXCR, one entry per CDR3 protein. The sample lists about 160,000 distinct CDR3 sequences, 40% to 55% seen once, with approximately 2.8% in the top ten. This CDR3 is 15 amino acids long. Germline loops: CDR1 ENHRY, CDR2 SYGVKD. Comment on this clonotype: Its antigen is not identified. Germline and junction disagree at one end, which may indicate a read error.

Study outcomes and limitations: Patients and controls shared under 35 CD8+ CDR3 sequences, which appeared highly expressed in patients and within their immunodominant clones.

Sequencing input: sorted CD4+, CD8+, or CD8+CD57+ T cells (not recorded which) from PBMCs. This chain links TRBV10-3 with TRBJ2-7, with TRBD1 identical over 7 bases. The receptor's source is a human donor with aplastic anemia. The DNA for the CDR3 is TGTGCCAGCAGTTACCAGACAGGGAGTCCCTACGAGCAGTACTTC. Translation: CASSYQTGSPYEQYF.